A selection of T cell receptor beta chains follows, all from one sample in a study of OX40 agonist ivuxolimab in advanced cancers. Assay: immunoSEQ multiplex PCR; the TCRdb copy retains only in-frame clones and omits some. The sample has roughly 64,000 clones, 85% to 90% seen once. This sample comprised CD4+ or CD8+ T cells sorted from blood, obtained in a trial of the OX40 agonist ivuxolimab. These receptors were taken from an adult with an advanced solid tumor such as melanoma, head and neck, liver or kidney cancer. The CDR3 runs from the conserved cysteine through the conserved F or W. D genes are given only for firm matches. Only some rows state a clone size, as once, few, many or a class for expanded clones.

>TRBJ2-3|TRBV5-1|.|.|13
CASSGIGTDTQYF
TGCGCCAGCAGCGGTATAGGGACAGATACGCAGTATTTT
>TRBJ1-1|TRBV7-3|.|once|13
CASSLNINTEAFF
TGTGCCAGCAGCCTGAACATAAACACTGAAGCTTTCTTT
>TRBJ2-7|TRBV2|.|many|15
CASSVGVSMRYEQYF
TGTGCCAGCAGTGTAGGGGTTTCTATGCGCTACGAGCAGTACTTC
>TRBJ2-7|TRBV5-1|TRBD2|few|20
CASRGSPGLAGVTAAYEQYF
TGCGCCAGCAGAGGGTCACCGGGACTAGCGGGAGTTACCGCCGCCTACGAGCAGTACTTC
>TRBJ1-1|TRBV19|.|few|14
CASSMTGSGPEAFF
TGTGCCAGTAGTATGACGGGTTCGGGACCTGAAGCTTTCTTT
>TRBJ1-2|TRBV27|.|.|14
CASSLYGGDYGYTF
TGTGCCAGCAGTTTATATGGGGGGGACTATGGCTACACCTTC
>TRBJ2-2|TRBV27|TRBD1|once|15
CASSSTGVNTGELFF
TGTGCCAGCAGTTCGACAGGGGTGAACACCGGGGAGCTGTTTTTT
>TRBJ1-4|TRBV11-2|.|.|16
CASSLVLGGAREKLFF
TGTGCCAGCAGCTTGGTTTTGGGCGGGGCGCGGGAAAAACTGTTTTTT
>TRBJ2-4|TRBV18|.|once|17
CASSPPFSVLAKNIQYF
TGTGCCAGCTCACCACCGTTTTCTGTACTAGCCAAAAACATTCAGTACTTC
>TRBJ2-1|TRBV27|TRBD2|.|15
CASSFPSGGASEQFF
TGTGCCAGCAGTTTCCCAAGCGGGGGGGCAAGTGAGCAGTTCTTC
>TRBJ2-7|TRBV7-8|TRBD1|.|12
CASNGTAYEQYF
TGTGCCAGCAACGGGACAGCCTACGAGCAGTACTTC
>TRBJ2-1|TRBV2|.|.|14
CASSALVGEDEQFF
TGTGCCAGCAGTGCGCTAGTCGGGGAAGATGAGCAGTTCTTC
>TRBJ2-1|TRBV5-1|.|.|15
CASGRGENSYNEQFF
TGCGCCAGCGGCCGCGGGGAAAATTCCTACAATGAGCAGTTCTTC
>TRBJ2-2|TRBV27|.|.|11
CASKFGGELFF
TGTGCCAGCAAATTCGGAGGGGAGCTGTTTTTT
>TRBJ2-7|TRBV7-2|.|.|12
CASSLVTYEQYF
TGTGCCAGCAGCTTAGTGACCTACGAGCAGTACTTC
>TRBJ2-7|TRBV28|.|.|13
CASSYRDSYEQYF
TGTGCCAGCAGTTACAGGGACTCCTACGAGCAGTACTTC
>TRBJ2-5|TRBV19|.|.|13
CASSIDGEETQYF
TGTGCCAGTAGTATAGACGGTGAAGAGACCCAGTACTTC
>TRBJ2-7|TRBV11-1|.|.|13
CASSPWEFYEQYF
TGTGCCAGCAGCCCCTGGGAATTCTACGAGCAGTACTTC
>TRBJ1-2|TRBV9|.|.|11
CASSDLLGYTF
TGTGCCAGCAGCGACTTATTAGGCTACACCTTC
>TRBJ1-2|TRBV5-4|TRBD1|.|15
CASSYRQGAIYGYTF
TGTGCCAGCAGCTACAGACAGGGGGCGATCTATGGCTACACCTTC
>TRBJ2-7|TRBV7-9|.|.|12
CASSSLDYEQYF
TGTGCCAGCAGCTCCCTGGACTACGAGCAGTACTTC
>TRBJ2-6|TRBV28|.|.|15
CASSLRGSGANVLTF
TGTGCCAGCAGTTTACGGGGCTCTGGGGCCAACGTCCTGACTTTC
>TRBJ2-7|TRBV27|.|.|13
CASSLGFGYEQYF
TGTGCCAGCAGTTTGGGATTCGGATACGAGCAGTACTTC
>TRBJ1-1|TRBV7-9|TRBD1|once|14
CASSLVDRGLEAFF
TGTGCCAGCAGCTTAGTGGACAGGGGCCTTGAAGCTTTCTTT
>TRBJ2-7|TRBV6-6|.|.|13
CASSYDRDNEQYF
TGTGCCAGCAGTTACGACCGGGACAACGAGCAGTACTTC
>TRBJ2-3|TRBV6-1|TRBD2|.|15
CASSLLAESTDTQYF
TGTGCCAGCAGTCTACTAGCGGAGAGCACAGATACGCAGTATTTT
>TRBJ2-3|TRBV4-1|.|once|12
CASSQSGDTQYF
TGCGCCAGCAGCCAAAGTGGAGATACGCAGTATTTT
>TRBJ2-7|TRBV30|.|.|14
CAGKGWARTYEQYF
TGTGCCGGGAAGGGTTGGGCCAGGACCTACGAGCAGTACTTC
>TRBJ1-5|TRBV28|.|few|15
CASTPTGRVNQPQHF
TGTGCCAGCACCCCGACAGGAAGGGTCAATCAGCCCCAGCATTTT
>TRBJ2-5|TRBV27|.|.|12
CASRSGQETQYF
TGTGCCAGCAGATCGGGACAAGAGACCCAGTACTTC
>TRBJ1-6|TRBV12-1|.|.|13
CASQSCPRSPLHF
TGTGCCAGCCAGAGCTGCCCCCGTTCACCCCTCCACTTT
>TRBJ2-1|TRBV10-3|.|once|11
CAVFSYNEQFF
TGTGCCGTATTCTCCTACAATGAGCAGTTCTTC
>TRBJ1-2|TRBV7-9|.|once|12
CASSRDSQGYTF
TGTGCCAGCAGCCGGGACTCCCAGGGCTACACCTTC
>TRBJ2-1|TRBV19|TRBD2|.|18
CASSIGGLGLSSYNEQFF
TGTGCCAGTAGTATCGGGGGGTTAGGCCTATCTTCCTACAATGAGCAGTTCTTC
>TRBJ1-5|TRBV27|.|.|13
CASSSNGPQPQHF
TGTGCCAGCAGTTCAAATGGACCACAGCCCCAGCATTTT
>TRBJ1-3|TRBV7-8|.|.|13
CASSLSEGNTIYF
TGTGCCAGCAGCTTGTCGGAGGGAAACACCATATATTTT
>TRBJ2-1|TRBV7-8|TRBD2|.|17
CASSKFGGTSSYNEQFF
TGTGCCAGCAGCAAATTCGGGGGGACGAGCTCCTACAATGAGCAGTTCTTC
>TRBJ2-7|TRBV9|TRBD2|.|14
CASSDGTSAYEQYF
TGTGCCAGCAGCGACGGGACTAGCGCATACGAGCAGTACTTC